This T cell receptor (beta chain) was observed in a study of STAT5B mutations in CD4+ large granular lymphocyte leukemia. The CDR3 length is 13 residues. The germline CDR1 and CDR2 sequences are MNHEY and SMNVEV (reference sequence). The ends lost 10 bases at V and 4 bases at J; junction bases unmatched: 8. Sequencing was performed with immunoSEQ multiplex PCR; in TCRdb, only in-frame clones are kept and a portion is missing. The table records tens of thousands of clones, around 66% of them present only once. The sample comprised CD4+ T cells from blood buffy coats. The chain employs TRBV27 and TRBJ2-7; TRBD2 matches at 9 bases. The TCR comes from a human donor in good health. This CDR3 is CATRSSGKYEQYF. CDR3 nucleotides: TGTGCCACCCGTTCTAGCGGGAAGTACGAGCAGTACTTC.